This TCR beta chain was observed in a study of cytomegalovirus exposure and HLA in healthy donors. V lost 7 bases and J 6 bases, leaving 16 bases between the germline ends. Germline CDR1 LNHDA, CDR2 SQIVND (reference sequence). The CDR3 runs 14 residues. It was with 60 Vbeta and 13 Jbeta primers that the PCR ran. The repertoire was sequenced with immunoSEQ multiplex PCR; TCRdb's copy has only in-frame clones and lacks some. This table holds roughly 190,000 clones, roughly three quarters found once. This rearrangement joins TRBV19 to TRBJ1-5; D gene uncertain. The source material was PBMCs. This clonotype was sampled from a woman in her forties or fifties in good health and CMV-seronegative. The CDR3 region is CASNFGVMGQPQHF. The DNA for the CDR3 is TGTGCCAGTAACTTCGGGGTTATGGGTCAGCCCCAGCATTTT.